The 10 T cell receptor beta chains listed next were all sequenced from one sample in a study of blood T cells in healthy people across ages. Primers used in a second PCR of roughly 6 to 12 cycles were a sample-barcoded 5' primer and a J-beta primer mix. Using its own MiXCR run on the 5' RACE reads, TCRdb lists one record per CDR3 protein. Of 890,000 or so distinct CDR3 sequences listed, around 62% are singletons. The sequencing input was blood. These receptors all come from a man aged 30-40 years in good health.

This chain connects TRBV18 to TRBJ2-7, with D maybe TRBD2 (6 bases). CDR3 length: 13 amino acids. With 2 bases removed from V and 7 bases from J, the gap between germline ends came to 12 bases. Germline CDR1 KGHSH, CDR2 LQKENI. The CDR3 protein is CASSPDPGREQYF. The CDR3 DNA reads as TGTGCCAGCTCACCAGACCCGGGGAGGGAGCAGTACTTC.

This clonotype was seen a handful of times. The V and J genes are TRBV6-1 and TRBJ2-7, with D possibly being TRBD1 or TRBD2 (5 bases each). Germline V gene lookup returns CDR1 MNHNS and CDR2 SASEGT. The CDR3 sequence is 14 residues long. V lost 2 bases, J lost 2 bases, and 10 bases lay in between. The DNA of the CDR3 is TGTGCCAGCAGTGAATTGCAGGGACCCTACGAGCAGTACTTC. It is translated as CASSELQGPYEQYF.

The chain uses TRBV5-5 and TRBJ2-4; TRBD2 matches at 7 bases. The end of the DNA is better explained by TRBJ2-5, so the J call may be wrong. The CDR3 runs to 16 residues. Germline CDR1 SGHKS, CDR2 YYEKEE (reference sequence). CDR3 DNA sequence: TGTGCCAGCAGGTTCCCACTCGCGGGGGATCAAGAGACCCAGTACTTC. This encodes CASRFPLAGDQETQYF.

This clonotype showed up just a few times. CDR3 amino acids: CASSKVGQNQETQYF. The DNA for the CDR3 is TGTGCCAGCAGCAAGGTGGGACAGAATCAAGAGACCCAGTACTTC. The chain recombines TRBV21-1 with TRBJ2-4; the table names TRBD1, a call not compared with the DNA. TRBJ2-5 matches the DNA end more closely, so the J call is doubtful. TRBV21-1 is noted as a pseudogene. The CDR3 totals 15 residues.

This clonotype was picked up a small number of times. The rearrangement joins TRBV6-2 or TRBV6-3 to TRBJ2-7; D is possibly TRBD1 (6 bases). Germline CDR1 MNHEY, CDR2 SVGEGT. V was clipped by 2 bases and J by 2 bases, with 10 bases between them. The CDR3 runs to 14 residues. CDR3 sequence: CASSYIQGTYEQYF. The DNA for the CDR3 is TGTGCCAGCAGTTACATACAGGGTACCTACGAGCAGTACTTC.

This clonotype occurred many times. The V gene is TRBV7-2, the J gene TRBJ1-1; D unresolved. The CDR3 has 15 residues. The V gene lost 0 bases and the J gene lost 5 bases, with 13 bases spanning the gap. The germline V gene has CDR1 SGHTA and CDR2 FQGNSA. CDR3 sequence: CASSLAVAGGTEAFF. The CDR3 nucleotides read TGTGCCAGCAGCTTAGCGGTTGCAGGAGGGACTGAAGCTTTCTTT.

This clonotype was recorded a few times. The CDR3 region has the DNA TGTGCCAGCAGCGTGGGACACAATAATTCACCCCTCCACTTT. Its protein is CASSVGHNNSPLHF. The chain joins TRBV7-3 to TRBJ1-6; tentative D call: TRBD1 (6 bases). Trimming removed 5 bases from V and 5 bases from J, with 10 bases in between. The CDR3 extends over 14 amino acids. Per germline, CDR1 SGHTA and CDR2 FQGTGA.

The chain uses TRBV4-3 and TRBJ2-2; unclear D gene. The germline V gene encodes CDR1 LGHNA and CDR2 YSLEER. The ends were cut back, 0 bases at V and 3 bases at J, with 5 bases in the middle. This CDR3 contains 14 residues. The CDR3 nucleotides read TGCGCCAGCAGCCAAGAACCGTACACCGGGGAGCTGTTTTTT. Translation gives CASSQEPYTGELFF.

This clonotype has more than one count but fewer than ten. The rearrangement uses TRBV6-6 and TRBJ2-1, with 9 bases lining up with TRBD1. V gave up 9 bases and J gave up 3 bases; unmatched junction bases: 3. The germline V gene has CDR1 MNHNY and CDR2 SVGAGI (reference sequence). The CDR3 spans 13 residues. The CDR3 spells CASGTGFYNEQFF. CDR3 DNA sequence: TGTGCCAGTGGGACAGGGTTCTACAATGAGCAGTTCTTC.

This sequence joins TRBV9 and TRBJ1-2, with 7 nucleotides matching TRBD1. With V trimmed by 3 bases and J by 6 bases, 14 bases remained unmatched. The CDR3 sequence is 16 residues long. Germline V gives CDR1 SGDLS, CDR2 YYNGEE. The CDR3 bases are TGTGCCAGCAGCGAGGGGGCCGGGCAGACCCCCGATGGCTACACCTTC. This gives the protein CASSEGAGQTPDGYTF.